The rows below give T cell receptor beta chains drawn from one sample of a study of cytomegalovirus exposure and HLA in healthy donors. Sequencing was performed with immunoSEQ multiplex PCR; in TCRdb, only in-frame clones are kept and a portion is missing. The sample lists approximately 270,000 clones, about 80% occurring once. Source material: PBMCs. These receptors were obtained from a girl aged 2-15 years in good health and CMV-seronegative. The CDR3 runs from the conserved cysteine through the conserved F or W. The order of the fields is J gene, V gene, D gene, clone size, CDR3 protein, CDR3 DNA. The D gene is left open where the match is weak. Size is stated for part of the rows, as once, few or many counts, or as a class when the clone is expanded.

J gene: TRBJ2-5
V gene: TRBV7-9
D gene: -
clone size: -
CDR3 protein: CASRSDRTQYF
CDR3 DNA: TGTGCCAGCAGGTCCGATAGGACCCAGTACTTC

J gene: TRBJ2-4
V gene: TRBV5-1
D gene: -
clone size: -
CDR3 protein: CASSLATERAKNIQYF
CDR3 DNA: TGCGCCAGCAGCTTGGCGACAGAGAGAGCCAAAAACATTCAGTACTTC

J gene: TRBJ1-3
V gene: TRBV5-1
D gene: TRBD1
clone size: -
CDR3 protein: CASKRGQGGTGNTIYF
CDR3 DNA: TGCGCCAGCAAAAGAGGACAGGGAGGGACTGGAAACACCATATATTTT

J gene: TRBJ1-2
V gene: TRBV28
D gene: -
clone size: -
CDR3 protein: CASSINSRVHYGYTF
CDR3 DNA: TGTGCCAGCAGTATAAATTCCAGGGTGCACTATGGCTACACCTTC

J gene: TRBJ1-1
V gene: TRBV19
D gene: -
clone size: -
CDR3 protein: CASILRGNTEAFF
CDR3 DNA: TGTGCCAGTATTCTACGGGGGAACACTGAAGCTTTCTTT

J gene: TRBJ1-2
V gene: TRBV7-6
D gene: -
clone size: -
CDR3 protein: CASSHGYNYGYTF
CDR3 DNA: TGTGCCAGCAGCCACGGGTACAACTATGGCTACACCTTC

J gene: TRBJ1-5
V gene: TRBV15
D gene: -
clone size: -
CDR3 protein: CATSRDHGKPQHF
CDR3 DNA: TGTGCCACCAGCAGAGATCACGGGAAGCCCCAGCATTTT

J gene: TRBJ2-7
V gene: TRBV28
D gene: -
clone size: few
CDR3 protein: CASSPHYEQYF
CDR3 DNA: TGTGCCAGCAGTCCCCACTACGAGCAGTACTTC

J gene: TRBJ1-1
V gene: TRBV5-4
D gene: -
clone size: -
CDR3 protein: CASSLRNTEAFF
CDR3 DNA: TGTGCCAGCAGCTTGCGGAACACTGAAGCTTTCTTT

J gene: TRBJ1-1
V gene: TRBV5-1
D gene: TRBD1
clone size: once
CDR3 protein: CASMVTGGTEAFF
CDR3 DNA: TGCGCCAGCATGGTTACAGGGGGCACTGAAGCTTTCTTT

J gene: TRBJ2-7
V gene: TRBV27
D gene: -
clone size: -
CDR3 protein: CASSLSPGVGYEQYF
CDR3 DNA: TGTGCCAGCAGTTTATCTCCGGGGGTAGGCTACGAGCAGTACTTC

J gene: TRBJ2-5
V gene: TRBV27
D gene: TRBD1
clone size: -
CDR3 protein: CASRPRDRGYTQYF
CDR3 DNA: TGTGCCAGCAGACCCCGGGACAGGGGTTATACCCAGTACTTC

J gene: TRBJ2-3
V gene: TRBV2
D gene: -
clone size: -
CDR3 protein: CASSYLPTPTYTDTQYF
CDR3 DNA: TGTGCCAGCAGTTACCTACCGACCCCGACTTACACAGATACGCAGTATTTT

J gene: TRBJ1-5
V gene: TRBV28
D gene: -
clone size: -
CDR3 protein: CASSLGTGSRGSNQPQHF
CDR3 DNA: TGTGCCAGCAGTTTAGGTACGGGGAGCAGGGGAAGCAATCAGCCCCAGCATTTT

J gene: TRBJ2-5
V gene: TRBV7-3
D gene: TRBD1
clone size: few
CDR3 protein: CASSSARDREEETQYF
CDR3 DNA: TGTGCCAGCAGCTCCGCTCGGGACAGGGAGGAAGAGACCCAGTACTTC

J gene: TRBJ1-2
V gene: TRBV19
D gene: TRBD1
clone size: few
CDR3 protein: CASNWDRSYGYTF
CDR3 DNA: TGTGCCAGTAACTGGGACAGGAGCTATGGCTACACCTTC